The 14 T cell receptor beta chains listed next were all sequenced from one sample in a study of OX40 agonist ivuxolimab in advanced cancers. Data came from immunoSEQ multiplex PCR; TCRdb stores just in-frame clones and leaves some out. This table holds approximately 90,000 clones, 75% to 95% found once. Sequenced material: CD4+ or CD8+ T cells sorted from blood, taken in a trial of the OX40 agonist ivuxolimab. Every receptor here comes from an adult with an advanced solid tumor such as melanoma, head and neck, liver or kidney cancer.

J is TRBJ2-3 and V is TRBV10-3, with 8 bases aligning to TRBD2. CDR1 and CDR2 from the germline V gene are ENHRY and SYGVKD. The CDR3 length is 16 residues. The J segment lost 4 bases and the V segment lost 4 bases, leaving 10 bases of the junction unmatched. Here the CDR3 DNA reads TGTGCCATCAGTGTGTATAATAGCGGGAAGGCAGATACGCAGTATTTT. This encodes CAISVYNSGKADTQYF.

This clone was picked up a small number of times. The chain has TRBV27 and TRBJ1-5; no clear D. The CDR3 has 12 amino acids. Germline loops: CDR1 MNHEY, CDR2 SMNVEV (reference sequence). Trimming removed 7 bases from V and 6 bases from J, with 10 bases in between. Here the CDR3 reads CASTNLGQPQHF. The CDR3 DNA follows: TGTGCCAGCACCAACCTGGGTCAGCCCCAGCATTTT.

The genes are TRBV7-2 and TRBJ2-1; D is possibly TRBD2 (6 bases). Germline CDR1 SGHTA, CDR2 FQGNSA. The V and J ends lost 5 bases and 8 bases respectively, with 19 bases between them. The CDR3 is 15 amino acids. The CDR3 DNA reads TGTGCCAGCAGCCCCCGGGACTCGGCATCCGATGAGCAGTTCTTC. Translated: CASSPRDSASDEQFF.

The J gene is TRBJ2-3, the V gene TRBV9, with 8 bases that match TRBD2. Germline CDR1 and CDR2: SGDLS and YYNGEE. The CDR3 is 17 amino acids. Trimming took 4 bases from V and 2 from J; bases not matched to a gene: 12. CDR3 residues: CASSPTPGGPYTDTQYF. The CDR3 nucleotides read TGTGCCAGCAGCCCAACTCCGGGGGGGCCGTACACAGATACGCAGTATTTT. Full variable domain (remainder filled in from reference TRBV9 and TRBJ2-3): DSGVTQTPKHLITATGQRVTLRCSPRSGDLSVYWYQQSLDQGLQFLIQYYNGEERAKGNILERFSAQQFPDLHSELNLSSLELGDSALYFCASSPTPGGPYTDTQYFGPGTRLTVL.

This clone was observed a handful of times. This chain joins TRBV11-2 and TRBJ1-2, with D unclear. The CDR3 is made up of 14 amino acids. The V and J ends lost 1 base and 3 bases respectively, with 9 bases between them. Germline lookup yields CDR1 SGHAT and CDR2 FQNNGV. The CDR3 DNA reads TGTGCCAGCAGCTTAGCAAGGTTCGACTATGGCTACACCTTC. Protein product: CASSLARFDYGYTF.

This rearrangement joins TRBV27 to TRBJ2-3, with D unclear. The CDR3 is made up of 12 amino acids. V was clipped by 8 bases and J by 7 bases, with 13 bases between them. The germline gives CDR1 MNHEY, CDR2 SMNVEV (reference sequence). The CDR3 coding sequence is TGTGCCAGCGGACCCTCACAAAATACGCAGTATTTT. Translation: CASGPSQNTQYF.

V and J are TRBV6-5 and TRBJ2-7; D is unresolved. CDR1 is MNHEY and CDR2 is SVGAGI in the germline V gene. The CDR3 contains 14 residues. The ends were cut back, 0 bases at V and 0 bases at J, with 6 bases in the middle. CDR3 DNA: TGTGCCAGCAGTTACTCAAGGGCCTCCTACGAGCAGTACTTC. It codes for CASSYSRASYEQYF.

The rearrangement joins TRBV4-1 to TRBJ2-7; the D is unclear. The V gene lost 0 bases and the J gene lost 3 bases, with 9 bases spanning the gap. The CDR3 totals 14 residues. The germline V gene encodes CDR1 MGHRA and CDR2 YSYEKL. The CDR3 bases are TGCGCCAGCAGCCAAGACCGGCTTTACTACGAGCAGTACTTC. It yields the protein CASSQDRLYYEQYF.

CDR3: CASSREGGQPQHF. The DNA for the CDR3 is TGTGCCAGCAGCCGAGAAGGGGGTCAGCCCCAGCATTTT. J is TRBJ1-5 and V is TRBV7-9; D might be TRBD1 (6 bases). CDR3 length: 13 residues. Germline V CDR1 and CDR2: SEHNR, FQNEAQ (reference sequence). V was clipped by 5 bases and J by 6 bases, with 11 bases between them.

This chain connects TRBV4-1 to TRBJ1-2, with D unresolved. Germline V gene lookup returns CDR1 MGHRA and CDR2 YSYEKL. V was trimmed by 5 bases and J by 0 bases, leaving 13 bases between them. This CDR3 contains 15 residues. In DNA, the CDR3 is TGCGCCAGCAGCTTCCAGTGGGCAGCTAACTATGGCTACACCTTC. Amino acid sequence: CASSFQWAANYGYTF.

The chain links TRBV7-2 to TRBJ2-1; 7 nucleotides line up with TRBD1. Germline V gene lookup returns CDR1 SGHTA and CDR2 FQGNSA. The ends lost 3 bases at V and 1 base at J; junction bases unmatched: 6. This CDR3 contains 16 residues. CDR3 loop: CASSLAGTESYNEQFF. The CDR3, as DNA: TGTGCCAGCAGCTTGGCCGGGACAGAGTCCTACAATGAGCAGTTCTTC.

The chain is built from TRBV4-2 and TRBJ2-5; possibly TRBD2 for D (7 bases). Germline assignment: CDR1 LGHNA and CDR2 YNFKEQ. CDR3 length: 15 residues. The germline V and J ends were trimmed by 0 bases and 4 bases, with 12 bases remaining between them. This CDR3 reads CASSQEGGGVETQYF. The CDR3 DNA reads TGTGCCAGCAGCCAAGAAGGGGGGGGAGTAGAGACCCAGTACTTC.

Details on this clone: The junction does not match germline at one end; this may be a read error. The rearrangement links TRBV11-2 to TRBJ2-7; 10 bases agree with TRBD2. From germline, CDR1 is SGHAT and CDR2 FQNNGV. The CDR3 consists of 12 residues. The CDR3 DNA reads TGTGCCAGCAGCTTATCAGGGACTAGCGAGAACTTC. This sequence encodes CASSLSGTSENF.

The CDR3 bases are TGTGCCAGTCCTCCCCCTACGACTAGCGGGAGGGCCATAGATACGCAGTATTTT. Its protein is CASPPPTTSGRAIDTQYF. The chain carries TRBV28 and TRBJ2-3; 14 bases agree with TRBD2. From germline, CDR1 is MDHEN and CDR2 SYDVKM. V lost 9 bases to trimming and J lost 5 bases; unmatched junction nucleotides: 16. The CDR3 extends over 18 amino acids.